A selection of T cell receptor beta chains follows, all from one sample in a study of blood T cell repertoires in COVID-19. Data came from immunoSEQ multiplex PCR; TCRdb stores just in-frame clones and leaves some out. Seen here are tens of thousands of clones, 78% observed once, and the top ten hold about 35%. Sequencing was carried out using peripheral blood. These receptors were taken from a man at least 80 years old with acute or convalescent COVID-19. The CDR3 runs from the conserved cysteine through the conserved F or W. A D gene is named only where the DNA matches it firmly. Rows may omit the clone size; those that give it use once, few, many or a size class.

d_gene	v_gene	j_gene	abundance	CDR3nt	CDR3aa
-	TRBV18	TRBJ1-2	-	TGTGCCAGCTCTCCTCGGGACTCCGGATGGTATGGCTACACCTTC	CASSPRDSGWYGYTF
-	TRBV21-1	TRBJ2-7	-	TGTGCCAGCAGCAAAGGCCCCTTAAAGGGACAGGTCTACGAGCAGTACTTC	CASSKGPLKGQVYEQYF
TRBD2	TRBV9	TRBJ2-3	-	TGTGCCAGCAGCGTAGCGGTCGCGGGGGGGCCCCCAGATACGCAGTATTTT	CASSVAVAGGPPDTQYF
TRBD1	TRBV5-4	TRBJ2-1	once	TGTGCCAGCAGCCAGGGATACAGGGGCACCTCCTACAATGAGCAGTTCTTC	CASSQGYRGTSYNEQFF
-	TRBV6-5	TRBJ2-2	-	TGTGCCAGCAGTTTTGACAGGATTACCGGGGAGCTGTTTTTT	CASSFDRITGELFF
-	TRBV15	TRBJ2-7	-	TGTGCCACCAGCAGAGACCTATCCTACGAGCAGTACTTC	CATSRDLSYEQYF
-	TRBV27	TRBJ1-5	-	TGTGCCAGCACCATTAGAAGGGGCGGTCAGCCCCAGCATTTT	CASTIRRGGQPQHF
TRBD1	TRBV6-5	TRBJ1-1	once	TGTGCCAGCAGCAGGACAGGAATAAACACTGAAGCTTTCTTT	CASSRTGINTEAFF
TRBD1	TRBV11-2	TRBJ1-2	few	TGTGCCAGCAGCCCCCGACAGGGAGGTAACTATGGCTACACCTTC	CASSPRQGGNYGYTF
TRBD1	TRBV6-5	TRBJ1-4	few	TGTGCCAGCAGGAAGACAGGGGGCGACGAAAAACTGTTTTTT	CASRKTGGDEKLFF
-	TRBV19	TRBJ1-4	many	TGTGCCAGTAGTCCGCTGAATACTCGTGAAAAACTGTTTTTT	CASSPLNTREKLFF
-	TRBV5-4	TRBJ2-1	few	TGTGCCAGCAGCCGCGGGACCGGGTACAATGAGCAGTTCTTC	CASSRGTGYNEQFF
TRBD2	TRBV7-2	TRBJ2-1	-	TGTGCCAGCAGCTTAGGTGGTAGCGGGGGGGCCGGTGAGCAGTTCTTC	CASSLGGSGGAGEQFF
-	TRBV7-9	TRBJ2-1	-	TGTGCCAGCAGCTTAGTAAGATACGGCCGGGATGAGCAGTTCTTC	CASSLVRYGRDEQFF
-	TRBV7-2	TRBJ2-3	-	TGTGCCAGCAGCTTAGCGTTAACAGATACGCAGTATTTT	CASSLALTDTQYF
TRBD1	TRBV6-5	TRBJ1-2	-	TGTGCCAGCAGCCATCCTAAGGACAGGGACTATGGCTACACCTTC	CASSHPKDRDYGYTF
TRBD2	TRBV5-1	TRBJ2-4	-	TGCGCCAGCAGCTATAGCGGGGGGCGGGTTGGAAACATTCAGTACTTC	CASSYSGGRVGNIQYF
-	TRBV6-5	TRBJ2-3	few	TGTGCCAGCAGTTACGAAGGGGGAGCTACGCAGTATTTT	CASSYEGGATQYF
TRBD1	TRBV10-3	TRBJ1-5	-	TGTGCCGTCAGGACAGGGTTAGATCAGCCCCAGCATTTT	CAVRTGLDQPQHF
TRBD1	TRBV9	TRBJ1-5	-	TGTGCCAGCAGCGCCCCGGGACAGGGGTCCCTAAATCAGCCCCAGCATTTT	CASSAPGQGSLNQPQHF
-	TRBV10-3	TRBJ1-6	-	TGTGCCATCAAGTCAGGGGATGGTAATTCACCCCTCCACTTT	CAIKSGDGNSPLHF
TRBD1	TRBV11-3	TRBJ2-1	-	TGTGCCAGCAGCCGGGGACAGAGCTCCTACAATGAGCAGTTCTTC	CASSRGQSSYNEQFF
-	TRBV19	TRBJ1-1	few	TGTGCCAGTAGGCTCGATTTTAGGGGGGGCTCTGAAGCTTTCTTT	CASRLDFRGGSEAFF
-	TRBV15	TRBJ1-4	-	TGTGCCACCAGCAGAGGACGGAGGAATGAAAAACTGTTTTTT	CATSRGRRNEKLFF
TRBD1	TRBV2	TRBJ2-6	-	TGTGCCAGCAGTGGGACAGGGGGCCACGGGGCCAACGTCCTGACTTTC	CASSGTGGHGANVLTF
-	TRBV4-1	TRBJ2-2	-	TGCGCCAGCAGCTCTAGAGGCGGAGAGAACACCGGGGAGCTGTTTTTT	CASSSRGGENTGELFF
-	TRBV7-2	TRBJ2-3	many	TGTGCCAGCAGCACCCACAGGGATTGGAGCGGAGATACGCAGTATTTT	CASSTHRDWSGDTQYF
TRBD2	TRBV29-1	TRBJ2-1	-	TGCAGCGTTGAAGATCCGGGACTAGCGGTAATCAATGAGCAGTTCTTC	CSVEDPGLAVINEQFF
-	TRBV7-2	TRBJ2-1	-	TGTGCCAGCAGCTCTGGGGCAAGGCCCTACAATGAGCAGTTCTTC	CASSSGARPYNEQFF
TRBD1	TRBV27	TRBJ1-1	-	TGTGCCAGCAGGTCGGACAGGGGGAGGATGAACACTGAAGCTTTCTTT	CASRSDRGRMNTEAFF
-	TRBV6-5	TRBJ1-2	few	TGTGCCAGCAGCGGTCGGGTGGATGGCTACACCTTC	CASSGRVDGYTF
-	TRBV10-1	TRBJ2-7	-	TGCGCCACCTCCAGGGGATCGAGCGAGCAGTACTTC	CATSRGSSEQYF
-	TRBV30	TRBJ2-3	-	TGTGCCTGGAAAGGCCTAGGCACAGATACGCAGTATTTT	CAWKGLGTDTQYF
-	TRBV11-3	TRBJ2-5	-	TGTGCCAGCAGCTACGACAGCCAAGAGACCCAGTACTTC	CASSYDSQETQYF
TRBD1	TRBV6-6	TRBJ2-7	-	TGTGCCAGCCCGCGGGACAGGGAGTACTTC	CASPRDREYF
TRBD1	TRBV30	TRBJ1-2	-	TGTGCCTGGAGTGTACAGGGGGGGACACCTACCTATGGCTACACCTTC	CAWSVQGGTPTYGYTF
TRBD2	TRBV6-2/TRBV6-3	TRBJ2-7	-	TGTGCCAGCAGTTACGGGACTACCTACGAGCAGTACTTC	CASSYGTTYEQYF
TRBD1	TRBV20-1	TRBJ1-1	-	TGCAGTGCTAGTGGGACAGGGGGCGGCGAAGCTTTCTTT	CSASGTGGGEAFF
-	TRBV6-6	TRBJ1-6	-	TGTGCCAGCAGTCCACAGGGAATGGTGAATTCACCCCTCCACTTT	CASSPQGMVNSPLHF
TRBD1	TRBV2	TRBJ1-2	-	TGTGCCAGCAGGGGGACAGGGTTTGTAGATGGCTACACCTTC	CASRGTGFVDGYTF
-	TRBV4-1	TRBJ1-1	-	TGCGCCAGCAGCCAAGGAGAACGGGGGAGAGGGACTGAAGCTTTCTTT	CASSQGERGRGTEAFF
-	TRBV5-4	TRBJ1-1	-	TGTGCCAGCAGCTCGGGGAACACTGAAGCTTTCTTT	CASSSGNTEAFF
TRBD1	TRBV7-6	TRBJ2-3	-	TGTGCCAGCACCGAGGGGGCTAGGGGTACAGATACGCAGTATTTT	CASTEGARGTDTQYF
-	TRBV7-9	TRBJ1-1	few	TGTGCCAGCAGCTTTCAGGGAGGGGAAGCTTTCTTT	CASSFQGGEAFF
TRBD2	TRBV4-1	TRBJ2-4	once	TGCGCCAGCAGCCAACTGACTAGCGGGGGGAGAAACATTCAGTACTTC	CASSQLTSGGRNIQYF
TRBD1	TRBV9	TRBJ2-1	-	TGTGCCAGCAGCCCTCGGGACAGGACCTACAATGAGCAGTTCTTC	CASSPRDRTYNEQFF
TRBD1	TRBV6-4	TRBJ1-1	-	TGTGCCAGCAGAAGGGACAGGCAAAACACTGAAGCTTTCTTT	CASRRDRQNTEAFF
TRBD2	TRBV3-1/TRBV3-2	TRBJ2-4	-	TGTGCCAGCAGCCGCCCGGGACTAAGGGAAAACATTCAGTACTTC	CASSRPGLRENIQYF
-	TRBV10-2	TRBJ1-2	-	TGCGCCAGCAGTGAACTGGGGCGGGGCTACACCTTC	CASSELGRGYTF
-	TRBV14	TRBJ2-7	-	TGTGCCAGCTCTCCTCTAACCGGCCAGGATAGCTCCTACGAGCAGTACTTC	CASSPLTGQDSSYEQYF
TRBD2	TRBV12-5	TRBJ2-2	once	TGTGCTAGTGGTCCCCAGAGCGGGGGGCGCGGCACCGGGGAGCTGTTTTTT	CASGPQSGGRGTGELFF
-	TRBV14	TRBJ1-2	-	TGTGCCAGCAGCCAAGGTTTCAGGACTTTCTATGGCTACACCTTC	CASSQGFRTFYGYTF
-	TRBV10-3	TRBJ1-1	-	TGTGCCATCAGTGAGTCACCCGGGCAGGGGAACACTGAAGCTTTCTTT	CAISESPGQGNTEAFF